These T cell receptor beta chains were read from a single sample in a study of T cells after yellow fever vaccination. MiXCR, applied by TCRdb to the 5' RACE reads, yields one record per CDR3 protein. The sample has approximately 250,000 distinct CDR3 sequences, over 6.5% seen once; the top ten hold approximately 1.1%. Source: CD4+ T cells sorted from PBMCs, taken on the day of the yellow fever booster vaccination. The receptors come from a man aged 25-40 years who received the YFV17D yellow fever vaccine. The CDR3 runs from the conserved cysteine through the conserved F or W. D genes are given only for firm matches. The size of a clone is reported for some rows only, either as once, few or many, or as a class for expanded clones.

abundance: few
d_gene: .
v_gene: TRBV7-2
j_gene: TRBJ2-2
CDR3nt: TGTGCCAGCAGCCGAGCGAGCCTCGGAGGGGAGCTGTTTTTT
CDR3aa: CASSRASLGGELFF

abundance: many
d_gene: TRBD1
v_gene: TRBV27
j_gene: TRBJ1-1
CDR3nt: TGTGCCAGCAGTTCGACAGGGAAGGGCGCTGTGGCTTTCTTT
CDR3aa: CASSSTGKGAVAFF

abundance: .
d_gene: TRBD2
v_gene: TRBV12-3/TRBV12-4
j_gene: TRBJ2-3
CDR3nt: TGTACCATCTGGTTAACTTCGGGACTAGCGGGAGTAGGCGGCACAGATACGCAGTATTTT
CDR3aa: CTIWLTSGLAGVGGTDTQYF

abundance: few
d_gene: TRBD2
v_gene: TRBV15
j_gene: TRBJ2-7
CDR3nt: TGTGCCACCAGCAGAGATGTGGCTAGCGGGAGCATGATAGTGGACGAGCAGTACTTC
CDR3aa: CATSRDVASGSMIVDEQYF

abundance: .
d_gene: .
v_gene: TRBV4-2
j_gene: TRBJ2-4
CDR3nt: TGTGCCAGCAGCCTGGGGGCGGGACAGAAAAACATTCAGTACTTC
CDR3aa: CASSLGAGQKNIQYF

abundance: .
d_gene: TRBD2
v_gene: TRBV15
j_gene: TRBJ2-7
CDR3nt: TGTGCCACCCGACTAGCGGGAGGTTACGAGCAGTACTTC
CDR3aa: CATRLAGGYEQYF

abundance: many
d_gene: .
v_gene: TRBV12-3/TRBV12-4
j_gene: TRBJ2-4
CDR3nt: TGTGCCAGCGGCCCCGGGGGACCCGGGGACATTCAGTACTTC
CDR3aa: CASGPGGPGDIQYF

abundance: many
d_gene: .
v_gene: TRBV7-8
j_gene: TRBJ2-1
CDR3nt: TGTGCCAGCAGCTTAAACCCTTGGGGGCAGTTCTTC
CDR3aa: CASSLNPWGQFF

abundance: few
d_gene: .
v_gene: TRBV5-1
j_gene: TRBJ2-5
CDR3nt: TGCGCCAGCAGCTTGGACCCTTGGGAGACCCAGTACTTC
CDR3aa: CASSLDPWETQYF

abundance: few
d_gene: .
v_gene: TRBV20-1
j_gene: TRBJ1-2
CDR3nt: TGCAGTGCCGGGACCGACTATGGCTACACCTTC
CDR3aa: CSAGTDYGYTF

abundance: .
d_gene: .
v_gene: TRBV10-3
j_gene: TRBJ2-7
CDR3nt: TGTGCCATCAGGTCGGAGGGGGACTACGAGCAGTACTTC
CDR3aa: CAIRSEGDYEQYF

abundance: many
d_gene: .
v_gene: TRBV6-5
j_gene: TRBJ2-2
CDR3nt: TGTGCCAGCAGTTACTCCAAGCTTAGGGACAACGGGGCCGGGGAGCTGTTTTTT
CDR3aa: CASSYSKLRDNGAGELFF

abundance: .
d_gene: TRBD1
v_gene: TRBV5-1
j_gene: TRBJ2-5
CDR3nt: TGCGCCAGCAGCTTGGGACAGGGAATCCAAGAGACCCAGTACTTC
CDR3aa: CASSLGQGIQETQYF

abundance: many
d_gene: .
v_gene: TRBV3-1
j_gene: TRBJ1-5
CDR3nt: TGTGCCAGCAGTCAAACAGGGTCAAATCAGCCCCAGCATTTT
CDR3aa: CASSQTGSNQPQHF

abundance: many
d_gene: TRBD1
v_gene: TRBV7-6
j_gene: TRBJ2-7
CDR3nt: TGTGCCAGCAGCTTGGCGCTATCCGACAGGGCCCCCTCTTTGGAGCAGTACTTC
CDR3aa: CASSLALSDRAPSLEQYF

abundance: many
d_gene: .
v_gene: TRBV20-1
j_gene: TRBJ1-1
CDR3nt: TGCAGTGCCCATAGGAGGGGGGCTCGAACTGAAGCTTTCTTT
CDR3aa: CSAHRRGARTEAFF

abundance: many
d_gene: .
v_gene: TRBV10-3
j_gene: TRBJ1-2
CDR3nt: TGTGCCATCAGTGAGAGCGGGCCATATGGCTACACCTTC
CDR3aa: CAISESGPYGYTF

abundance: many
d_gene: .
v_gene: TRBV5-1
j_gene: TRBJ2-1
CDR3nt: TGCGCCAGCAGCTTGTCAACGGCGGGAATGTCATATGAGCAGTTCTTC
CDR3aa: CASSLSTAGMSYEQFF

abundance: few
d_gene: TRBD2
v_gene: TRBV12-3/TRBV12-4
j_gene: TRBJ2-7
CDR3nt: TGTGCCAGCAGTGGCTCGGGACTAGCGGGGGGCGAGCAGTACTTC
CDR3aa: CASSGSGLAGGEQYF

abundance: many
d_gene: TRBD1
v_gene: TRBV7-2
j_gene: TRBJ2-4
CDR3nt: TGTGCCAGCAGCTTTCCAGGGGGCGGGAACATTCAGTACTTC
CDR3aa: CASSFPGGGNIQYF

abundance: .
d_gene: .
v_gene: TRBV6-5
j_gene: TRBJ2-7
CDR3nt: TGTGCCAGCAGATTAGGGCAGACGGGCGAGCAGTACTTC
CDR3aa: CASRLGQTGEQYF

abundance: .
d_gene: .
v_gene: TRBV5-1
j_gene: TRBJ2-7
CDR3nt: TGCGCCAGCAGCCATCCTGACAGGACCTACGAGCAGTACTTC
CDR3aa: CASSHPDRTYEQYF

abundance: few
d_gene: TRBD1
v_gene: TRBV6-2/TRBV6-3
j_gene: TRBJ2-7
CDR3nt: TGTGCCAGCATGGCGACAGGGTCCTACGAGCAGTACTTC
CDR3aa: CASMATGSYEQYF

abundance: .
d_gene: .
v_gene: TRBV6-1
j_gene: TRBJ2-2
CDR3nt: TGTGCCAGCACCTTGTCGGGACCGGGGGAGCTGTTTTTT
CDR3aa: CASTLSGPGELFF